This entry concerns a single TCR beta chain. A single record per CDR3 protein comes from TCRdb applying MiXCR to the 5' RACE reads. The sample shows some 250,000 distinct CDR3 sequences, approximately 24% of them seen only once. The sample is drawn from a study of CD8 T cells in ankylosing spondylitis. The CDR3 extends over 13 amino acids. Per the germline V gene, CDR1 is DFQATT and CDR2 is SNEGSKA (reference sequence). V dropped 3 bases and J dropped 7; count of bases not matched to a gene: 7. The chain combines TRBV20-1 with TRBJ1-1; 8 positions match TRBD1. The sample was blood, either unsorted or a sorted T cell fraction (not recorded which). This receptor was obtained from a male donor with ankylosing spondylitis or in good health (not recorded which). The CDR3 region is CSASADRASEAFF. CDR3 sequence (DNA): TGCAGTGCTAGTGCGGACAGGGCAAGTGAAGCTTTCTTT.